This T cell receptor beta chain was recorded in a study of cytomegalovirus exposure and HLA in healthy donors. About the research overall: Among roughly 180 million T cells, an earlier analysis found around 100 million unique TCR beta sequences.

General observations from the study: Some TCR beta chains (164 of them) were listed as cytomegalovirus-associated.

On this clone: Its antigen is currently unknown.

Germline CDR1 MNHNS, CDR2 SASEGT. The CDR3 spans 15 residues. V was cut by 7 bases and J by 0 bases, with 15 bases left in between. PCR primers comprised 60 Vbeta and 13 Jbeta primers. This table comes from immunoSEQ multiplex PCR, and its TCRdb copy is limited to in-frame clones, with some not included. The sample lists approximately 95,000 clones; around 72% were seen once. This receptor was taken from a man younger than 35 in good health and CMV-seropositive. This chain connects TRBV6-1 to TRBJ1-1, with D tentatively TRBD1 (6 bases). Sequenced sample: PBMCs. The CDR3 coding sequence is TGTGCCAGCAAGGGGCAGGGGAACATGAACACTGAAGCTTTCTTT. Translation: CASKGQGNMNTEAFF.